These T cell receptor beta chains were read from a single sample in a study of identical twins. TCRdb passed the 5' RACE reads through MiXCR, listing each CDR3 protein once. The table has about 700,000 distinct CDR3 sequences, 8.5% to 9% seen once. A further study also used this sample, focusing on yellow fever vaccine responses in identical twins.

The sample was PBMCs. The receptors shown here come from a woman under 30 in good health. The CDR3 runs from the conserved cysteine through the conserved F or W.

V gene	J gene	CDR3 protein
TRBV4-2	TRBJ2-3	CASSRITSGGGADTQYF
TRBV10-3	TRBJ2-7	CAISGTGDQSEQYF
TRBV12-3/TRBV12-4	TRBJ2-7	CAIQNNRDEQYF
TRBV5-1	TRBJ2-2	CASSLTGNTGELFF
TRBV20-1	TRBJ2-2	CSATGTSGGGSTGELFF
TRBV27	TRBJ2-5	CASSLWGTVRETQYF
TRBV3-1	TRBJ1-1	CASSQEWQNTEAFF
TRBV25-1	TRBJ2-2	CASSELAGVTGELFF
TRBV3-1	TRBJ1-6	CASRRDYNSPLHF
TRBV7-3	TRBJ2-2	CASSPRGSGVNTGELFF